These 28 T cell receptor beta chains were all obtained from the same sample, sequenced in a study of blood T cell repertoires in COVID-19. Sequencing used immunoSEQ multiplex PCR; TCRdb keeps in-frame clones, though not all of them. The table has approximately 89,000 clones, 80% seen once. The sequenced material came from peripheral blood. Receptors originate from a human donor in a cohort sampled during active COVID-19.

J is TRBJ2-7 and V is TRBV4-1; TRBD2 matches 12 bases. V shed 4 bases, J shed 2 bases, and the junction held 12 bases outside the gene matches. Germline V gene sequence: CDR1 MGHRA, CDR2 YSYEKL. This CDR3 has 18 amino acids. The CDR3 here is CASSPLGLAGGQTYEQYF. The CDR3 region has the DNA TGCGCCAGCAGCCCCCTGGGGCTAGCGGGAGGGCAGACCTACGAGCAGTACTTC.

The chain uses TRBV5-4 and TRBJ2-1; 7 bases are shared with TRBD2. Germline-derived CDR1 and CDR2 are SGHNT and YYREEE (reference sequence). Trimming took 3 bases from V and 8 from J; bases not matched to a gene: 11. This CDR3 has 15 residues. The CDR3 protein is CASSSQGGSVYEQFF. The CDR3 region has the DNA TGTGCCAGCAGCTCCCAGGGCGGGAGCGTATATGAGCAGTTCTTC.

The chain uses TRBV5-4 and TRBJ2-7, with 7 bases that match TRBD2. CDR1 is SGHNT, CDR2 YYREEE, per germline (reference sequence). The CDR3 spans 15 residues. The ends lost 0 bases at V and 0 bases at J; junction bases unmatched: 3. The CDR3 DNA reads as TGTGCCAGCAGCTTGGTCCCTAGCGGCTCCTACGAGCAGTACTTC. It specifies CASSLVPSGSYEQYF. Using reference TRBV5-4 and TRBJ2-7 for the parts outside the CDR3, the full variable domain is ETGVTQSPTHLIKTRGQQVTLRCSSQSGHNTVSWYQQALGQGPQFIFQYYREEENGRGNFPPRFSGLQFPNYSSELNVNALELDDSALYLCASSLVPSGSYEQYFGPGTRLTVT.

V gene TRBV30 combines with J gene TRBJ2-1; 10 nucleotides agree with TRBD2. The CDR3 length is 14 residues. Germline lookup yields CDR1 GTSNPN and CDR2 SVGIG (reference sequence). The V segment lost 1 base and the J segment 4 bases; nucleotides outside the gene matches: 1. CDR3: CAWSGLAGYNEQFF. CDR3 DNA sequence: TGTGCCTGGAGTGGACTAGCGGGTTACAATGAGCAGTTCTTC.

The table lists this clone with a count of one. J is TRBJ1-5 and V is TRBV2; 8 bases are shared with TRBD1. Germline CDR1 and CDR2: SNHLY and FYNNEI. CDR3 length equals 13 residues. V trimming: 8 bases; J trimming: 7 bases; junction bases outside the gene matches: 7. The CDR3 coding sequence is TGTGCCAGCCAGGACAGGGCTGAGCAGCCCCAGCATTTT. Amino acid sequence: CASQDRAEQPQHF.

The chain is built from TRBV7-2 and TRBJ2-7; D may be TRBD1 (5 bases). Trimming took 3 bases from V and 0 from J, leaving 21 bases between them. Germline V CDR1 and CDR2: SGHTA, FQGNSA. The CDR3 is made up of 18 amino acids. As DNA, the CDR3 is TGTGCCAGCAGCTTGTCGGCCAACGACAGAACTTACTCCTACGAGCAGTACTTC. Its protein is CASSLSANDRTYSYEQYF.

The gene calls are TRBV21-1 and TRBJ1-6; TRBD1, the table's D call, was not compared with the DNA. TRBV21-1 is recorded as a pseudogene. This CDR3 is built from 17 residues. CDR3 DNA: TGTGCCAGCAGCTTACCGGGACAGGACTCCTATAATTCTCCCCTCCACTTT. Translation gives CASSLPGQDSYNSPLHF.

The V gene is TRBV21-1, the J gene TRBJ1-5; TRBD1 is the table's D call and was not checked against the DNA. TRBV21-1 counts as a pseudogene. CDR3 length: 16 residues. The CDR3 protein is CASSKPNRGDNQPQHF. In DNA, the CDR3 is TGTGCCAGCAGCAAACCCAACAGGGGTGATAATCAGCCCCAGCATTTT.

This chain uses TRBV10-3 with TRBJ2-7, with TRBD2 identical over 14 bases. V gave up 0 bases and J gave up 7 bases; unmatched junction bases: 2. The CDR3 is made up of 15 amino acids. The germline gives CDR1 ENHRY, CDR2 SYGVKD. The CDR3 loop is CAISESTSGRVEQYF. The CDR3 DNA follows: TGTGCCATCAGTGAGTCGACTAGCGGGAGGGTTGAGCAGTACTTC.

The chain uses TRBV5-1 and TRBJ2-1, with 11 bases identical to TRBD2. The length of the CDR3 is 17 residues. V trimming: 0 bases; J trimming: 7 bases; junction bases outside the gene matches: 9. From germline, CDR1 is SGHRS and CDR2 YFSETQ. CDR3 amino acids: CASSLEFTGTSGNEQFF. CDR3 bases: TGCGCCAGCAGCTTGGAATTTACCGGGACTAGCGGTAATGAGCAGTTCTTC.

This rearrangement joins TRBV18 to TRBJ1-1; D is perhaps TRBD1 (5 bases). CDR1 and CDR2 (germline): KGHSH, LQKENI. V was pared by 4 bases and J by 2 bases, with 14 bases between. The CDR3 spans 15 residues. The CDR3 DNA is TGTGCCAGCTCACTCCTAGGGGCGCGTAACACTGAAGCTTTCTTT. Encoded protein: CASSLLGARNTEAFF.

The chain joins TRBV28 to TRBJ2-7; 7 bases are shared with TRBD1. This CDR3 region has 15 residues. J gave up 2 bases and V 9 bases, and 13 bases lay outside the gene matches. Per the germline V gene, CDR1 is MDHEN and CDR2 is SYDVKM. The CDR3 DNA follows: TGTGCCAGTCAGAGGGGGCAGGGACCTACCTACGAGCAGTACTTC. Translation gives CASQRGQGPTYEQYF.

J is TRBJ1-4 and V is TRBV9; D is perhaps TRBD1 (5 bases). CDR1 is SGDLS and CDR2 is YYNGEE in the germline V gene. Trimming cost V 3 bases and J 7 bases, with 13 bases left between them. The CDR3 length is 14 residues. The CDR3 region is CASSGSGRGEKLFF. CDR3 coding DNA: TGTGCCAGCAGCGGGTCAGGGCGGGGTGAAAAACTGTTTTTT.

The rearrangement links TRBV6-1 to TRBJ2-7; no definite D call. The CDR3 consists of 13 residues. Deletions cut 1 base from V and 0 bases from J, with 4 bases between. Germline V gives CDR1 MNHNS, CDR2 SASEGT. CDR3 in DNA: TGTGCCAGCAGTGAAGTCAACTCCTACGAGCAGTACTTC. It codes for CASSEVNSYEQYF.

This clone was found once. This chain connects TRBV5-4 to TRBJ2-5, with 9 bases lining up with TRBD2. The ends lost 1 base at V and 1 base at J; junction bases unmatched: 2. Germline assignment: CDR1 SGHNT and CDR2 YYREEE (reference sequence). The CDR3 spans 15 residues. The CDR3 DNA follows: TGTGCCAGCAGCTTGACTAGCGGGTTCCAAGAGACCCAGTACTTC. Protein: CASSLTSGFQETQYF.

The chain links TRBV30 to TRBJ1-2; 7 bases line up with TRBD1. The V segment lost 3 bases and the J segment 1 base; nucleotides outside the gene matches: 17. The CDR3 loop spans 18 amino acids. CDR1 and CDR2 (germline): GTSNPN, SVGIG (reference sequence). CDR3 coding DNA: TGTGCCTGGAGAAAAGGGGGCAGCTCAACCAGACTTAACTATGGCTACACCTTC. Protein sequence: CAWRKGGSSTRLNYGYTF.

The chain uses TRBV15 and TRBJ1-1; the D gene is possibly TRBD1 (6 bases). The CDR3 totals 16 residues. Trimming took 5 bases from V and 1 from J, leaving 17 bases between them. The V gene's germline CDR1 is LNHNV and CDR2 YYDKDF (reference sequence). The CDR3, as DNA: TGTGCCACCAGCCTCCTTGGGGGCAGGGCGAACACTGAAGCTTTCTTT. It encodes CATSLLGGRANTEAFF. Looking up the rest from reference TRBV15 and TRBJ1-1 gives the full variable domain: DAMVIQNPRYQVTQFGKPVTLSCSQTLNHNVMYWYQQKSSQAPKLLFHYYDKDFNNEADTPDNFQSRRPNTSFCFLDIRSPGLGDTAMYLCATSLLGGRANTEAFFGQGTRLTVV.

The rearrangement joins TRBV19 to TRBJ2-7; TRBD2 might be the D (6 bases). Germline CDR1 reads LNHDA; CDR2 reads SQIVND (reference sequence). Between the trimmed V and J ends, which lost 7 bases and 3 bases, there was a span of 22 bases. The CDR3 contains 16 residues. CDR3 DNA: TGTGCCAGTAAAAGCCTTTCGGATAGCGGCCTCTACGAGCAGTACTTC. Its translation is CASKSLSDSGLYEQYF.

This clone has only a few counts. The J gene is TRBJ2-1, the V gene TRBV5-1; 12 nucleotides match TRBD1. V lost 3 bases and J lost 7; bases outside the gene matches: 2. Germline CDR1 and CDR2: SGHRS and YFSETQ. The CDR3 spans 14 residues. The CDR3 sequence is CASSWGQGANEQFF. DNA for the CDR3: TGCGCCAGCAGCTGGGGACAGGGGGCTAATGAGCAGTTCTTC.

The gene calls are TRBV7-9 and TRBJ2-3, with 7 bases lining up with TRBD1. CDR1 and CDR2 from the germline V gene are SEHNR and FQNEAQ (reference sequence). With 3 bases clipped from V and 1 base from J, the junction kept 1 base outside the gene matches. This CDR3 is built from 14 residues. As DNA, the CDR3 is TGTGCCAGCAGCTTTACAGGGGGCACAGATACGCAGTATTTT. Its translation: CASSFTGGTDTQYF.

The chain links TRBV9 to TRBJ1-1; 7 positions match TRBD1. CDR3 size: 14 residues. CDR1 is SGDLS, CDR2 YYNGEE, per germline. Losses at the gene ends were 4 bases for V and 1 base for J; bases not matched to a gene: 4. CDR3 sequence: CASSLRDRNTEAFF. For the CDR3, the DNA is TGTGCCAGCAGCCTCCGGGACAGGAACACTGAAGCTTTCTTT.

The chain couples TRBV4-1 to TRBJ1-4; TRBD1 agrees at 9 bases. The CDR3 runs 16 residues. Germline lookup yields CDR1 MGHRA and CDR2 YSYEKL. Trimming cost V 3 bases and J 10 bases; bases outside gene matches: 12. The CDR3 coding sequence is TGCGCCAGCAGCCATCCGGGGACAGGGAAGACAACAAAACTGTTTTTT. It is translated as CASSHPGTGKTTKLFF.

The rearrangement links TRBV19 to TRBJ2-5, with a weak D call TRBD2 (6 bases). V was trimmed by 3 bases and J by 6 bases, leaving 14 bases between them. Germline CDR1 LNHDA, CDR2 SQIVND (reference sequence). The CDR3 contains 14 residues. The CDR3 DNA reads as TGTGCCAGTAGTATCCCCGGGACTTCACAGACCCAGTACTTC. This gives the protein CASSIPGTSQTQYF.

V usage is TRBV4-2 and J usage is TRBJ2-7; 11 bases are a match to TRBD2. Germline trimming cut 1 base from V and 0 bases from J; bases unmatched to any gene: 5. CDR1 is LGHNA, CDR2 YNFKEQ, per germline. The CDR3 is made up of 17 amino acids. The CDR3 bases are TGTGCCAGCAGCCAAGGAGGGACTAGCGGAACCTCCTACGAGCAGTACTTC. Its protein product is CASSQGGTSGTSYEQYF.

The rearrangement links TRBV28 to TRBJ1-2, with 10 nucleotides matching TRBD1. The junction had 5 bases not matched to a gene; V was cut back by 6 bases and J by 4 bases. The CDR3 spans 14 residues. Germline assignment: CDR1 MDHEN and CDR2 SYDVKM. DNA for the CDR3: TGTGCCAGCAGAAGGGACAGGGGCCTCTATGGCTACACCTTC. Translated, it gives CASRRDRGLYGYTF.

The chain combines TRBV14 with TRBJ2-7, with a weak D call TRBD2 (5 bases). Germline V gene sequence: CDR1 SGHDN, CDR2 FVKESK. The CDR3 has 13 amino acids. Trimming stripped 1 base from V and 1 base from J, with 5 bases between. This CDR3 is CASSQGESYEQYF. The CDR3 DNA sequence: TGTGCCAGCAGCCAAGGGGAGTCCTACGAGCAGTACTTC. Full variable domain (rest looked up from reference TRBV14 and TRBJ2-7): EAGVTQFPSHSVIEKGQTVTLRCDPISGHDNLYWYRRVMGKEIKFLLHFVKESKQDESGMPNNRFLAERTGGTYSTLKVQPAELEDSGVYFCASSQGESYEQYFGPGTRLTVT.

The rearrangement links TRBV5-1 to TRBJ2-1, with D possibly matching TRBD1 (6 bases). This CDR3 comprises 11 residues. V lost 3 bases and J lost 14, with 12 bases in between. From germline, CDR1 is SGHRS and CDR2 YFSETQ. CDR3 sequence: CASSYGAGEFF. CDR3 nucleotides: TGCGCCAGCAGCTATGGTGCAGGGGAGTTCTTC.

The J gene is TRBJ2-7, the V gene TRBV28; the match to TRBD2 covers 14 bases. Germline lookup yields CDR1 MDHEN and CDR2 SYDVKM. The CDR3 totals 16 residues. The V and J ends lost 6 bases and 5 bases, in that order; junction bases with no gene match: 9. CDR3 in amino acids: CASSRMRTSGRNEQYF. CDR3 coding DNA: TGTGCCAGCAGCCGTATGAGGACTAGCGGGAGGAACGAGCAGTACTTC.